What follows describes a single T cell receptor (beta chain). Antigen specificity is unknown. Input was around 1.9 ug genomic DNA, or all available if less. The repertoire was sequenced with immunoSEQ multiplex PCR; TCRdb's copy has only in-frame clones and lacks some. Here the sample spans roughly 62,000 clones, roughly 83% being singletons. The data belong to a study of glioma-infiltrating T cells after dendritic cell vaccination. Findings and limits, study-wide: Higher TCR clonality did not directly relate to longer survival.

Time point defined: after dendritic cell vaccination, including at tumor progression/relapse. CDR1 and CDR2 from the germline V gene are LNHDA and SQIVND (reference sequence). The V and J ends lost 9 bases and 8 bases, in that order; junction bases with no gene match: 6. The CDR3 extends over 11 amino acids. This sample comprised blood, obtained after dendritic cell vaccination. This TCR came from a human donor with glioblastoma. The chain joins TRBV19 to TRBJ1-1; 7 positions match TRBD1. CDR3 in amino acids: CASIKGAEAFF. In nucleotides, the CDR3 is TGTGCCAGCATAAAGGGGGCGGAAGCTTTCTTT.